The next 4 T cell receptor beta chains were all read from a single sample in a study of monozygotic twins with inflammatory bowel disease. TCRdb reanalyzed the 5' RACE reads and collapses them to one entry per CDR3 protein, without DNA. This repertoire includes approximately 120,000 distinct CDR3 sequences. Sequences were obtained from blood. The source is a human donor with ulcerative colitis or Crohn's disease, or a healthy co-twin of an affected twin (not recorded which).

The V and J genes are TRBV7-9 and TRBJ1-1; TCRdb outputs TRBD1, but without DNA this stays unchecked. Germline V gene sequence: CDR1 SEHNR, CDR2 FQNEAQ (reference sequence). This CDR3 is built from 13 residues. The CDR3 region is CATARGRPTEAFF.

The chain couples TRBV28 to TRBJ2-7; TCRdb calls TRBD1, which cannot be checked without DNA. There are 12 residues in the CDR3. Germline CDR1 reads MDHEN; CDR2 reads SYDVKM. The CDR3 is CASSFEGSEQYF.

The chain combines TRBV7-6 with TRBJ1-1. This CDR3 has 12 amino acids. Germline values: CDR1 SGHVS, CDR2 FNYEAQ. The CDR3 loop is CASRPFGTEAFF.

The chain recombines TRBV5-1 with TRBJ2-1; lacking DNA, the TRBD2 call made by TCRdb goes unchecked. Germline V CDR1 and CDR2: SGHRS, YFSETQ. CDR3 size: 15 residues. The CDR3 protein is CASSPLAGGHNEQFF.